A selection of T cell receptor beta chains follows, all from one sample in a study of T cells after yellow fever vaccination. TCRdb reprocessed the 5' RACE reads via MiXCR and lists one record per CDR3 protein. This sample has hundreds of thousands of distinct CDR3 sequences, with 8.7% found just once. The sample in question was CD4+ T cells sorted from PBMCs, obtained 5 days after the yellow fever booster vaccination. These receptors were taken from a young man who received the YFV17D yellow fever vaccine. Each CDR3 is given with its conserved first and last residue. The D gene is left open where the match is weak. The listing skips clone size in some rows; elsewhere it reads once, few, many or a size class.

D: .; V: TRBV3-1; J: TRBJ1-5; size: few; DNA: TGTGCCAGCAGCCAAGATGTGGGGGTTCAGCCCCAGCATTTT; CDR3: CASSQDVGVQPQHF
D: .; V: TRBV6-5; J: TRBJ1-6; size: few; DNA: TGTGCCAGCAGCTCGGGACGATTTAATTCACCCCTCCACTTT; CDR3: CASSSGRFNSPLHF
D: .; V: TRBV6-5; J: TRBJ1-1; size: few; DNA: TGTGCCAGCACCCCAGGATCCGCGATCAACACTGAAGCTTTCTTT; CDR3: CASTPGSAINTEAFF
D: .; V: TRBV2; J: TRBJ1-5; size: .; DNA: TGTGCCAGCAGCCTTACAGGGTACGATCAGCCCCAGCATTTT; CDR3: CASSLTGYDQPQHF
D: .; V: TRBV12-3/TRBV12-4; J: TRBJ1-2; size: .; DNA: TGTGCCAGCAGAAATACAGGGATAGGCTATGGCTACACCTTC; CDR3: CASRNTGIGYGYTF
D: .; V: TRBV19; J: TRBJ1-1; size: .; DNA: TGTGCCAGTAGTAATAAGAAAGGAATCATCGACACTGAAGCTTTCTTT; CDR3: CASSNKKGIIDTEAFF
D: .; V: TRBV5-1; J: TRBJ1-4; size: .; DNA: TGCGCCAGCAGCGCCGACAGAGCAACTAATGAAAAACTGTTTTTT; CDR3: CASSADRATNEKLFF
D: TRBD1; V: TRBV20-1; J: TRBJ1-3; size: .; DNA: TGCAGTGCTTCCCCCGGGACAGGGGGAAACACCATATATTTT; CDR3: CSASPGTGGNTIYF
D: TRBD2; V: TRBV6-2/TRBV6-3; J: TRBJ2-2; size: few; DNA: TGTGCCAGCACCCCCGTCGGACTAGCCGGGGAGCTGTTTTTT; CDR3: CASTPVGLAGELFF
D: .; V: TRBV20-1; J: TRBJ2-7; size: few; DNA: TGCAGTGCTGGGACCCAGGGCTACGAGCAGTACTTC; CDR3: CSAGTQGYEQYF
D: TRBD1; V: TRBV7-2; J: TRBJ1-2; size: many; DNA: TGTGCCAGCAGCTTAGGGGGACAGGGGTTAAAGAAGCATGGCTACACCTTC; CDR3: CASSLGGQGLKKHGYTF
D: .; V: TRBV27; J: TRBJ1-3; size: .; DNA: TGTGCCAGCGGGCAGGGGCCTGGAAACACCATATATTTT; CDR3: CASGQGPGNTIYF
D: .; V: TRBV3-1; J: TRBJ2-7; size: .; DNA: TGTGCCAGCAGCCAACGGGGGGCCTCCTACGAGCAGTACTTC; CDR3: CASSQRGASYEQYF
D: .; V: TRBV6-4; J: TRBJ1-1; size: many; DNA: TGTGCCAGCAGTGACCAGCCGAACACTGAAGCTTTCTTT; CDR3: CASSDQPNTEAFF
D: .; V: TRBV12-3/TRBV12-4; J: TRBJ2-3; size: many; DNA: TGTGCCAGTTCAAGAAGGGACCACACAGATACGCAGTATTTT; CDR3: CASSRRDHTDTQYF
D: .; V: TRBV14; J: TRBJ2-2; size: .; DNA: TGTGCCAGCAGCCAACTCACAGGCGGAACCGGGGAGCTGTTTTTT; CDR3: CASSQLTGGTGELFF
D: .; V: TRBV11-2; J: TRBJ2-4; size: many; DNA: TGTGCCAGCAGGAAGGGGGCGCGGGAGAACATTCAGTACTTC; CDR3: CASRKGARENIQYF
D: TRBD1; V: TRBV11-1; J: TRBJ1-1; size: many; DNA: TGTGCCAGCAGATGGGACAGGGGGCGCGATCGGAACACTGAAGCTTTCTTT; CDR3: CASRWDRGRDRNTEAFF
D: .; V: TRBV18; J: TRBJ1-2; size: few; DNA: TGTGCCAGCTCACCGGACCAGGTCCCCCTTCATGGCTACACCTTC; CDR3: CASSPDQVPLHGYTF
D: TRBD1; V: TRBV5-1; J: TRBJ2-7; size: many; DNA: TGCGCCAGCAGCTTGGGGGACAGGGGCGAGCAGTACTTC; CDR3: CASSLGDRGEQYF
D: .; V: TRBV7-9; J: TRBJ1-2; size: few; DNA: TGTGCCAGCAGCTTGGATGCCGCCTGGGGCTACACCTTC; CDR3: CASSLDAAWGYTF
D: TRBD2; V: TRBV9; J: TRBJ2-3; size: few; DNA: TGTGCCAGCAGCGGACTAGCGGCAAACACAGATACGCAGTATTTT; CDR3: CASSGLAANTDTQYF
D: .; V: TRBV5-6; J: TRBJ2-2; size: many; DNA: TGTGCCAGCAGCCAACCCACCGGGGAGCTGTTTTTT; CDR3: CASSQPTGELFF
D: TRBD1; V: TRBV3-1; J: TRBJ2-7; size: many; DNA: TGTGCCAGCAGCGACAGGGAGAACGAGCAGTACTTC; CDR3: CASSDRENEQYF
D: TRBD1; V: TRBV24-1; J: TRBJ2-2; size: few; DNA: TGTGCCACCAGTGATTCTACAGGGGAGCAGCTGTTTTTT; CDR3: CATSDSTGEQLFF
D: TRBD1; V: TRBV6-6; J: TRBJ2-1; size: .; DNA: TGTGCCAGCTTTTCCCAACCGGGACAGGACTACAATGAGCAGTTCTTC; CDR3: CASFSQPGQDYNEQFF
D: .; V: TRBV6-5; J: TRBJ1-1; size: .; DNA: TGTGCCAGCAGCACCCCTCGGGGGGATAACACTGAAGCTTTCTTT; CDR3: CASSTPRGDNTEAFF
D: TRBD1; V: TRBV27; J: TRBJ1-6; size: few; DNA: TGTGCCAGCAGCATACGAGGGGGCGCAAATTCACCCCTCCACTTT; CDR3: CASSIRGGANSPLHF
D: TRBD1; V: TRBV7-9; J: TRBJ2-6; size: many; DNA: TGTGCCAGCAGCCAGGGGGCCGGGGCCAACGTCCTGACTTTC; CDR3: CASSQGAGANVLTF
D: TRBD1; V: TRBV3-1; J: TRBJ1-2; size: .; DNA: TGTGCCAGCAGCCAGCGAGGGGGCGCAGGCTACACCTTC; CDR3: CASSQRGGAGYTF
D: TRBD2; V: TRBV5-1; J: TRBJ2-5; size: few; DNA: TGCGCCAGCACCCGGGGGGGCAGCGACCAAGAGACCCAGTACTTC; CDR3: CASTRGGSDQETQYF
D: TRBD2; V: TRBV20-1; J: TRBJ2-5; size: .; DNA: TGCAGTGCTAGTGTAGCGGGGCAAGAGACCCAGTACTTC; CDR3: CSASVAGQETQYF
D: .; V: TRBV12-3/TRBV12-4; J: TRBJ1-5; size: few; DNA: TGTGCCAGCAGTTTACAACCCACGTTCCAGCATTTT; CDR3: CASSLQPTFQHF
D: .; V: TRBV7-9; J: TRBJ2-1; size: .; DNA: TGTGCCAGCAGCTTCATCCGGGACTCCTACAATGAGCAGTTCTTC; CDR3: CASSFIRDSYNEQFF
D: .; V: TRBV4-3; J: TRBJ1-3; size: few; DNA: TGCGCCAGCAGCCAAGATTTTTCGAACACCATATATTTT; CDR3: CASSQDFSNTIYF
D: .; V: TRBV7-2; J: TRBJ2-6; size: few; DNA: TGTGCCAGCAGTTACACTACGGGGGCCAACGTCCTGACTTTC; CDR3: CASSYTTGANVLTF